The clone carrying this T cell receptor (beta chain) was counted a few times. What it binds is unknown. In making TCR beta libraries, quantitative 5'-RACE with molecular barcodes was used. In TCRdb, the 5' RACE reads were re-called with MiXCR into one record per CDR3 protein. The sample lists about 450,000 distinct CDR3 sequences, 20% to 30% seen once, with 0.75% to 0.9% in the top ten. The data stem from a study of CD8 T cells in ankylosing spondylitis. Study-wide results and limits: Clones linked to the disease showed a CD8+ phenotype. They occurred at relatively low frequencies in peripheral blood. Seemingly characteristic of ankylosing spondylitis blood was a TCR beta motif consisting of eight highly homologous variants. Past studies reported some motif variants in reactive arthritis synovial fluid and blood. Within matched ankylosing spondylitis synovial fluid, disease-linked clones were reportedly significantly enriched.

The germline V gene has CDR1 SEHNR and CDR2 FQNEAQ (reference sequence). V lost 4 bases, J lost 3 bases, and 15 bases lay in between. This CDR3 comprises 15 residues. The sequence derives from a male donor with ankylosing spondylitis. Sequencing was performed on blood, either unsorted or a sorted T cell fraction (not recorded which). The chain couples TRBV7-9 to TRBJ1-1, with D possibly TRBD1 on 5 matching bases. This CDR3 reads CASSSSAGLYTEAFF. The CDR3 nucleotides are TGTGCCAGCAGCTCGAGTGCAGGGCTGTACACTGAAGCTTTCTTT.